The 9 T cell receptor beta chains below were found in one sample sequenced in a study of T cell changes during pregnancy in multiple sclerosis. Data came from immunoSEQ multiplex PCR; TCRdb stores just in-frame clones and leaves some out. The repertoire holds fewer than 50,000 clones, around 91% seen once, with around 0.66% in the top ten. The sample consisted of CD4+ T cells from peripheral blood mononuclear cells, taken in the second trimester of pregnancy. These receptors were collected from a female donor in good health, enrolled as a control in a pregnancy study.

This chain links TRBV18 with TRBJ1-5; D unresolved. Trimming took 4 bases from V and 1 from J, leaving 5 bases between them. The CDR3 runs to 13 residues. Germline V gene lookup returns CDR1 KGHSH and CDR2 LQKENI. DNA for the CDR3: TGTGCCAGCTCACTCCAGAGCAATCAGCCCCAGCATTTT. Encoded protein: CASSLQSNQPQHF.

The rearrangement uses TRBV4-1 and TRBJ2-5; 7 positions match TRBD1. CDR1 MGHRA and CDR2 YSYEKL come from the germline V gene. The length of the CDR3 is 15 residues. With 4 bases clipped from V and 1 base from J, the junction kept 6 bases outside the gene matches. The CDR3: CASSLRGDSQETQYF. DNA for the CDR3: TGCGCCAGCAGCCTAAGAGGGGACAGCCAAGAGACCCAGTACTTC.

The rearrangement joins TRBV12-5 to TRBJ2-7, with D possibly matching TRBD1 (6 bases). Looked up from germline, CDR1 is LGHNT and CDR2 is FRNRAP. This CDR3 has 15 residues. The V gene lost 0 bases and the J gene lost 0 bases, with 9 bases spanning the gap. CDR3 sequence (DNA): TGTGCTAGTGGTTTGGTACAGGGCAGCTCCTACGAGCAGTACTTC. Its translation: CASGLVQGSSYEQYF.

The chain is built from TRBV9 and TRBJ1-6; 7 bases are shared with TRBD1. CDR1 SGDLS and CDR2 YYNGEE come from the germline V gene. The CDR3 is 13 amino acids. V shed 4 bases and J 10 bases; nucleotides not matched to a gene: 5. Written as DNA, the CDR3 is TGTGCCAGCAGCAAATTCAGGGGGTCACCCCTCCACTTT. Protein sequence: CASSKFRGSPLHF. Variable domain in full (rest from reference TRBV9 and TRBJ1-6): DSGVTQTPKHLITATGQRVTLRCSPRSGDLSVYWYQQSLDQGLQFLIQYYNGEERAKGNILERFSAQQFPDLHSELNLSSLELGDSALYFCASSKFRGSPLHFGNGTRLTVT.

This sequence joins TRBV7-2 and TRBJ2-3; D gene unclear. Between the trimmed V and J ends, which lost 6 bases and 6 bases, there was a span of 7 bases. Germline V gene sequence: CDR1 SGHTA, CDR2 FQGNSA. The CDR3 is 11 residues long. CDR3 amino acids: CASSQRDTQYF. The CDR3 DNA is TGTGCCAGCAGTCAGAGGGATACGCAGTATTTT.

The rearrangement joins TRBV11-2 to TRBJ2-5; 11 bases agree with TRBD2. This CDR3 comprises 15 residues. Germline lookup yields CDR1 SGHAT and CDR2 FQNNGV. The trim removed 1 base at V and 8 bases at J, leaving 6 bases unmatched. In nucleotides, the CDR3 is TGTGCCAGCAGCTTAGTCCCACTAGCGGGGGTAACCCAGTACTTC. As protein: CASSLVPLAGVTQYF.

The gene calls are TRBV9 and TRBJ2-2, with TRBD2 matching over 7 bases. Trimming took 0 bases from V and 7 from J; bases not matched to a gene: 6. Germline assignment: CDR1 SGDLS and CDR2 YYNGEE. The CDR3 totals 15 residues. CDR3 in DNA: TGTGCCAGCAGCGTAGTTGGGCGGGAGAGCGGGGAGCTGTTTTTT. This sequence encodes CASSVVGRESGELFF. Variable domain in full (rest from reference TRBV9 and TRBJ2-2): DSGVTQTPKHLITATGQRVTLRCSPRSGDLSVYWYQQSLDQGLQFLIQYYNGEERAKGNILERFSAQQFPDLHSELNLSSLELGDSALYFCASSVVGRESGELFFGEGSRLTVL.

The V call is TRBV19, the J call TRBJ1-4; tentatively, D is TRBD1 (5 bases). The CDR3 has 16 amino acids. Per germline, CDR1 LNHDA and CDR2 SQIVND (reference sequence). Trimming stripped 5 bases from V and 4 bases from J, with 17 bases between. The CDR3 DNA follows: TGTGCCAGTAGTCGGTGGGACCTCGGGGGTAATGAAAAACTGTTTTTT. This encodes CASSRWDLGGNEKLFF.

J is TRBJ2-2 and V is TRBV7-8; TRBD1 matches at 11 bases. The CDR3 sequence is 17 residues long. V trimming: 0 bases; J trimming: 0 bases; junction bases outside the gene matches: 0. Germline V gene lookup returns CDR1 SGHVS and CDR2 FQNEAQ. The CDR3 reads CASSLAGQGANTGELFF. The CDR3 DNA reads as TGTGCCAGCAGCTTAGCGGGACAGGGGGCGAACACCGGGGAGCTGTTTTTT.